This entry describes one T cell receptor beta chain. Assay used: immunoSEQ multiplex PCR; TCRdb lists only in-frame clones, some missing. The top ten hold 4.5% to 5.5% of the sample, which has roughly 130,000 clones, 80% to 85% seen once. The data were obtained in a study of blood T cell repertoires in COVID-19. Germline V gene sequence: CDR1 SQVTM, CDR2 ANQGSEA. The CDR3 contains 16 residues. The TCR was taken from a man aged 35 to 55 with acute COVID-19. This chain links TRBV29-1 with TRBJ1-1, with TRBD1 identical over 8 bases. The sample consisted of PBMCs or T cells enriched from blood (not recorded which). Here the CDR3 reads CSDWGDGQGMNTEAFF. CDR3 coding DNA: TGCAGTGATTGGGGGGACGGACAGGGCATGAACACTGAAGCTTTCTTT.